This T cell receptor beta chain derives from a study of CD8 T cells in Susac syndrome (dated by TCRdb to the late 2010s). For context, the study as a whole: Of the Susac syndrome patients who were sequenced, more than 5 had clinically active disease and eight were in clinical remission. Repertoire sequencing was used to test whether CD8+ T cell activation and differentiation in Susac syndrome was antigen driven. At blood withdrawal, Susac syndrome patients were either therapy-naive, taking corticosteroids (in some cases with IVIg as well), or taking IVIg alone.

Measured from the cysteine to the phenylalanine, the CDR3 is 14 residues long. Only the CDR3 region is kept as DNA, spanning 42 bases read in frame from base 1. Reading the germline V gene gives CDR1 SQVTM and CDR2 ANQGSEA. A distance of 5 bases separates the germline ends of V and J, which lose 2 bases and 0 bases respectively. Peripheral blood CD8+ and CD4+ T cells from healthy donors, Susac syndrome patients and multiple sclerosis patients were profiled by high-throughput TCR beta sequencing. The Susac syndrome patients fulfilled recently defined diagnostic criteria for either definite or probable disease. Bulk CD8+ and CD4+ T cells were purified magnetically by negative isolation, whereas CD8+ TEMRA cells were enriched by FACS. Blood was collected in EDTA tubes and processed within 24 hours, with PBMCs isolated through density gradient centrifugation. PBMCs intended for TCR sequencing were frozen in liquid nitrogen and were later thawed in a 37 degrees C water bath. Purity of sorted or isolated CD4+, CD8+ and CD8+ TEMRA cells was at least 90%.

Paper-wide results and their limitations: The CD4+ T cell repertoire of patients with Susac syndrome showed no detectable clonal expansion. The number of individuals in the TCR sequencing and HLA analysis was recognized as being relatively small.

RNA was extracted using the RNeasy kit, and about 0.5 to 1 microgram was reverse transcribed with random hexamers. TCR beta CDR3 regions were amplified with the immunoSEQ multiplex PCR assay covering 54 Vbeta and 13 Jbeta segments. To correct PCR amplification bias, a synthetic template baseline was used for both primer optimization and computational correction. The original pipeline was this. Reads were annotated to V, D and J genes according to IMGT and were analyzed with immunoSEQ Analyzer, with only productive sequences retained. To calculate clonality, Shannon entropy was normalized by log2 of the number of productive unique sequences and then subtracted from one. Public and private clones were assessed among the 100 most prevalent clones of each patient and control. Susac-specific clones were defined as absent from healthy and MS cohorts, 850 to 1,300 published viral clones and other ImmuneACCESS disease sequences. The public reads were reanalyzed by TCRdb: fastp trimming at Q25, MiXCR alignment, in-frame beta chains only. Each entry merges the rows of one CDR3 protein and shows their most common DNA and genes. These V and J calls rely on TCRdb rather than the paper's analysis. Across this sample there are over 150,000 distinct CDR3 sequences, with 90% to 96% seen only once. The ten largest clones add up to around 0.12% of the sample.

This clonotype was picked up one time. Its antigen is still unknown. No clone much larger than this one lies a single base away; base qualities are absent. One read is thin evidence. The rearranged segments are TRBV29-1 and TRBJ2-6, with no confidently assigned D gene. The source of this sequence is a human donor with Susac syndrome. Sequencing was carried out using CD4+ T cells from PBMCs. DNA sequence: TGCAGCGTTGAACCGATCTCTGGGGCCAACGTCCTGACTTTC. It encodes CSVEPISGANVLTF.